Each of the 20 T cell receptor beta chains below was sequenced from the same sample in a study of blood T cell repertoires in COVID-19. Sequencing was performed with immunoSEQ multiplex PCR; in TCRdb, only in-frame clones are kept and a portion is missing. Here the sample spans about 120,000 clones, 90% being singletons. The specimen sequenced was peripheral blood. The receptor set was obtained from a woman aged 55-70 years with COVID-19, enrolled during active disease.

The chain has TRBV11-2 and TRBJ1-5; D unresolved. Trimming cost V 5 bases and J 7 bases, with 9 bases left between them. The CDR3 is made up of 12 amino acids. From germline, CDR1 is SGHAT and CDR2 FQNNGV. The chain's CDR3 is CASSREGQPQHF. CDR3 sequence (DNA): TGTGCCAGCAGCCGGGAGGGCCAGCCCCAGCATTTT.

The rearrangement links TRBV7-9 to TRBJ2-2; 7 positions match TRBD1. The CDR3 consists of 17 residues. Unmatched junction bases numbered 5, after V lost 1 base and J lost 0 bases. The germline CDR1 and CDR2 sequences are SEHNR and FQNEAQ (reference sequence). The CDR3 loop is CASSLVYGTANTGELFF. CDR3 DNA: TGTGCCAGCAGCTTAGTTTATGGGACAGCGAACACCGGGGAGCTGTTTTTT.

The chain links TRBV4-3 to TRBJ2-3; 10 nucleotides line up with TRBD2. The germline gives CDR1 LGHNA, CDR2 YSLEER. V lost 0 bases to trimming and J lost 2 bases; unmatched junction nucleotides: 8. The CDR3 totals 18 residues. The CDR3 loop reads CASSQDLLAGAYTDTQYF. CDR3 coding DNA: TGCGCCAGCAGCCAAGATCTGCTAGCGGGGGCCTACACAGATACGCAGTATTTT.

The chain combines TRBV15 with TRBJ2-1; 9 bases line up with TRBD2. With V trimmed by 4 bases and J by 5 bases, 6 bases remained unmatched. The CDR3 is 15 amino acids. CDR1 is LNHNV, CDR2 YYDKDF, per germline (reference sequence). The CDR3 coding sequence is TGTGCCACCAGCATTAGACTAGCGGCTAACAATGAGCAGTTCTTC. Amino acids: CATSIRLAANNEQFF. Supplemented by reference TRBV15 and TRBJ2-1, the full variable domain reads DAMVIQNPRYQVTQFGKPVTLSCSQTLNHNVMYWYQQKSSQAPKLLFHYYDKDFNNEADTPDNFQSRRPNTSFCFLDIRSPGLGDTAMYLCATSIRLAANNEQFFGPGTRLTVL.

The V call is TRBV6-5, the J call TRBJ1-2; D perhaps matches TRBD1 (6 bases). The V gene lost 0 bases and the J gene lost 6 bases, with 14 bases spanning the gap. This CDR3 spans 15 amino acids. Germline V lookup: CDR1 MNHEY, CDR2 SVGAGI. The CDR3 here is CASSYSNRERDGYTF. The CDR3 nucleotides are TGTGCCAGCAGTTACTCGAACAGGGAAAGGGATGGCTACACCTTC.

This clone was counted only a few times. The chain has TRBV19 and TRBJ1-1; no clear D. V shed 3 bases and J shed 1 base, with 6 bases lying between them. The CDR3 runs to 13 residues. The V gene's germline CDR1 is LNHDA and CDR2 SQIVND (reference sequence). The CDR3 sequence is CASSIGRNTEAFF. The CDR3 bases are TGTGCCAGTAGTATTGGGAGGAACACTGAAGCTTTCTTT.

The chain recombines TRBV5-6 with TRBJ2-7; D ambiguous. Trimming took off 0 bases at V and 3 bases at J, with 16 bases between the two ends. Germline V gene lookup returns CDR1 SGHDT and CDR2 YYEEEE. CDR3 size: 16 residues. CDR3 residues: CASSLVKFLDLYEQYF. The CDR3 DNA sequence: TGTGCCAGCAGCTTGGTAAAGTTTCTAGATCTCTACGAGCAGTACTTC.

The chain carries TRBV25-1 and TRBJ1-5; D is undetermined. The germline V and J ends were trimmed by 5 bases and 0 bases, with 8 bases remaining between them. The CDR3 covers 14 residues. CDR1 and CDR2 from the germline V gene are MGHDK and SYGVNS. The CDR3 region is CASSPSLSNQPQHF. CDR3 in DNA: TGTGCCAGCAGTCCCTCCCTTAGCAATCAGCCCCAGCATTTT.

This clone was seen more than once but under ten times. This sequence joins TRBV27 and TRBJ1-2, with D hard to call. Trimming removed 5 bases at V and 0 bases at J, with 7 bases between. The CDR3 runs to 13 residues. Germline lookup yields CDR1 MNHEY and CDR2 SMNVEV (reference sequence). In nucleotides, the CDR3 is TGTGCCAGCAGTCCGCGTGCTAACTATGGCTACACCTTC. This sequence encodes CASSPRANYGYTF.

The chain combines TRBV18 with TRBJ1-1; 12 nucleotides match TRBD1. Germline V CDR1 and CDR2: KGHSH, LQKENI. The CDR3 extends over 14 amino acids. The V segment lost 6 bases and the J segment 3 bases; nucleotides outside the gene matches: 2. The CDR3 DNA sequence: TGTGCCAGCTCGGGACAGGGGGCAGACACTGAAGCTTTCTTT. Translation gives CASSGQGADTEAFF.

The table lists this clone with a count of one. CDR3: CASSTRQGATEAFF. The CDR3 DNA reads as TGTGCCAGCAGTACCCGACAGGGGGCGACTGAAGCTTTCTTT. The gene calls are TRBV6-5 and TRBJ1-1, with TRBD1 matching over 10 bases. V lost 5 bases and J lost 5; bases outside the gene matches: 5. The CDR3 consists of 14 residues. Per the germline V gene, CDR1 is MNHEY and CDR2 is SVGAGI.

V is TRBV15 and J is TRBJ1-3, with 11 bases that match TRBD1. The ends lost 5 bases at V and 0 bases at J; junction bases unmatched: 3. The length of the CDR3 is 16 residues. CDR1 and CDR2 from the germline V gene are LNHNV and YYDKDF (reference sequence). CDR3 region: CATSAGQGGSGNTIYF. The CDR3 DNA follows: TGTGCCACCAGCGCGGGACAGGGGGGCTCTGGAAACACCATATATTTT.

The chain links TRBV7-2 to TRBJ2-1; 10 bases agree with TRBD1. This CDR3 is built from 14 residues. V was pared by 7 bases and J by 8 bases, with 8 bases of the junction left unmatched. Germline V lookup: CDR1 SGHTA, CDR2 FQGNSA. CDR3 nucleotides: TGTGCCAGCACTACCGGGACAGGGGATTATGAGCAGTTCTTC. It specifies CASTTGTGDYEQFF.

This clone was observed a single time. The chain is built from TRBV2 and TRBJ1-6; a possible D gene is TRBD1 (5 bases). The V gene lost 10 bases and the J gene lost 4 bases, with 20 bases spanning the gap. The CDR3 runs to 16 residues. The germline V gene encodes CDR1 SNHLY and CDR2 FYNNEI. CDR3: CAKQGGDGTYNSPLHF. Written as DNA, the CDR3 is TGTGCCAAACAAGGCGGGGACGGAACGTATAATTCACCCCTCCACTTT.

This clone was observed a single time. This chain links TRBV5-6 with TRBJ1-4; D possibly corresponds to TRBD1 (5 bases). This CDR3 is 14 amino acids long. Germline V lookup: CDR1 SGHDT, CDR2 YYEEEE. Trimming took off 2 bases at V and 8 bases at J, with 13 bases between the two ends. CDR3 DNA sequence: TGTGCCAGCAGCTTCGCAGGGTCGAGGGAAAAACTGTTTTTT. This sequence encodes CASSFAGSREKLFF.

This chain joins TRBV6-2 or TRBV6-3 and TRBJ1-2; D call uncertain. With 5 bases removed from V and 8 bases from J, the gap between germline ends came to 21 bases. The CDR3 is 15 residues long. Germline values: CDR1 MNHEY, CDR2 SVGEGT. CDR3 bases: TGTGCCAGCAGTCTACGGCCGGGGAGAGTGGAAGGCTACACCTTC. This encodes CASSLRPGRVEGYTF.

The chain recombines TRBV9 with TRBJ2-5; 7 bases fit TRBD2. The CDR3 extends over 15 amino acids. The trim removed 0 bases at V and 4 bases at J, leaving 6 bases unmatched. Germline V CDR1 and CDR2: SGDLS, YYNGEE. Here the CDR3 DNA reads TGTGCCAGCAGCGTAGTTGGGGGGGATCGAGAGACCCAGTACTTC. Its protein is CASSVVGGDRETQYF.

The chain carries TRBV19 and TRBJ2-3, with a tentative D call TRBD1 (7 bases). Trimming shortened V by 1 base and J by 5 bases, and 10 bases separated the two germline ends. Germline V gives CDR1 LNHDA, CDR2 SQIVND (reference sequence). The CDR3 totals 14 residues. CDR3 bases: TGTGCCAGTAGTATAGGACAGGGAGGAGATACGCAGTATTTT. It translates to CASSIGQGGDTQYF.

The CDR3 DNA is TGTGCCAGCAGCTACGGGCGGGGGAGCCGGGTAAACACCATATATTTT. This encodes CASSYGRGSRVNTIYF. The chain couples TRBV11-2 to TRBJ1-3, with D perhaps matching TRBD1 (5 bases). Looked up from germline, CDR1 is SGHAT and CDR2 is FQNNGV. V was pared by 4 bases and J by 6 bases, with 19 bases between. The CDR3 loop spans 16 amino acids.

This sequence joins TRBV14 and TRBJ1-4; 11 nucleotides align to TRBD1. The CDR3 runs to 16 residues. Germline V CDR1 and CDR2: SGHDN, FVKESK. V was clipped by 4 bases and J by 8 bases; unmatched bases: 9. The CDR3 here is CASSLGQGALREKLFF. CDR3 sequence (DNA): TGTGCCAGCAGCCTCGGACAGGGGGCTCTTCGCGAAAAACTGTTTTTT.